This T cell receptor beta chain came from a study of CD8 T cells in Susac syndrome. Study as a whole: At the time of blood draw, patients with Susac syndrome were therapy-naive, receiving corticosteroids, or receiving intravenous immunoglobulin alone.

Germline loops: CDR1 DFQATT, CDR2 SNEGSKA (reference sequence). The CDR3 is made up of 13 amino acids. Deletions cut 1 base from V and 1 base from J, with 8 bases between. Random hexamers were used to reverse transcribe an amount of roughly 0.45 to 1 ug RNA. One entry per CDR3 protein results from TCRdb running MiXCR on the immunoSEQ multiplex PCR reads. The top ten hold about 0.18% of the sample, which has about 130,000 distinct CDR3 sequences, 85% to 95% seen once. Sequencing used CD8+ T cells from PBMCs. The receptor was isolated from a human donor with Susac syndrome. V usage is TRBV20-1 and J usage is TRBJ2-7; D is unclear. DNA of the CDR3: TGCAGTGCTAGAGTCCACGGTTCCTACGAGCAGTACTTC. Its translation is CSARVHGSYEQYF.